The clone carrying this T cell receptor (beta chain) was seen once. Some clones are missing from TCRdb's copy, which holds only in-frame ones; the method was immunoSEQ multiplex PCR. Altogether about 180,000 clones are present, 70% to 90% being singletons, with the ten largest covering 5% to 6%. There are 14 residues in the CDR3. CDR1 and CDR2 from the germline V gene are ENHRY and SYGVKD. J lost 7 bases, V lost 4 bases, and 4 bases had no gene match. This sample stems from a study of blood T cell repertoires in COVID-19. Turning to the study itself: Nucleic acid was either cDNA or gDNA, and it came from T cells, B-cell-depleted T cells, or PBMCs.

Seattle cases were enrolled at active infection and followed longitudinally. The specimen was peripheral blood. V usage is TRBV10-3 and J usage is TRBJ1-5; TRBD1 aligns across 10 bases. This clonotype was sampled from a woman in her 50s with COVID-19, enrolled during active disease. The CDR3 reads CAISGQGARQPQHF. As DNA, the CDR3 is TGTGCCATCAGTGGACAGGGGGCAAGGCAGCCCCAGCATTTT.